This T cell receptor (beta chain) was found in a study of T cells after yellow fever vaccination. Study context: SMART-Seq v4 Ultra Low Input handled preparation of low-cell-number fractions. Overall study findings and caveats: The bulk population could contribute abundant contaminating clonotypes to FACS-sorted repertoires. Post-booster repertoires again held most primary-vaccination clones (roughly 96% CD4, around 90% CD8).

In this sample, this clonotype turned up many times. Its antigen is unidentified. It was through 5'RACE template switching that TCR cDNA was made, with a universal primer site and UMIs added. In TCRdb, the 5' RACE reads were re-called with MiXCR into one record per CDR3 protein. Of 110,000 to 150,000 distinct CDR3 sequences in the sample, 5% to 8% were seen once. This TCR was sampled from a man younger than 40 who received the YFV17D yellow fever vaccine. The source material was CD4+ T cells sorted from PBMCs, sampled 10 days after the yellow fever booster vaccination.

CDR3 region: CASSLEGLAGEQYF. The CDR3 nucleotides are TGCGCCAGCAGCTTGGAGGGCCTAGCGGGAGAGCAGTACTTC. This chain connects TRBV5-1 to TRBJ2-7; 9 nucleotides line up with TRBD2. Germline CDR1 is SGHRS and CDR2 is YFSETQ. This CDR3 is 14 amino acids long. With 0 bases clipped from V and 7 bases from J, the junction kept 5 bases outside the gene matches.